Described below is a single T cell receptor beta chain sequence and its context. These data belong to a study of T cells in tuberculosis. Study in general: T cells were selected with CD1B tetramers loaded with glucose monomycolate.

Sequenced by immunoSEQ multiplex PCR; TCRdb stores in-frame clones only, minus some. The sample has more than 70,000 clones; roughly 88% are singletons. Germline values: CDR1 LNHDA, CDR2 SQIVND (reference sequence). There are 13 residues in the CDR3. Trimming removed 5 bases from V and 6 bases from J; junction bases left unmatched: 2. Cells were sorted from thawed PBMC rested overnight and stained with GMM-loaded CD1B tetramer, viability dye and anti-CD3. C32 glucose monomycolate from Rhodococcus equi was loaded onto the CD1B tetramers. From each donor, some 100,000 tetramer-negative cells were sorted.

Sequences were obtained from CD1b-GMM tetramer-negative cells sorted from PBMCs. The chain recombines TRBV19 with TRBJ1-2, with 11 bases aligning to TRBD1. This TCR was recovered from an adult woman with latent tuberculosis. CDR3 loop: CASSWGQGDGYTF. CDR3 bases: TGTGCCAGTAGTTGGGGACAGGGGGATGGCTACACCTTC.